This T cell receptor beta chain is drawn from a study of cytomegalovirus exposure and HLA in healthy donors. On the study more broadly: Around 78 million unique TCR sequences came from HLA-typed donors in an early release.

The CDR3 consists of 17 residues. Unmatched junction bases numbered 13, after V lost 4 bases and J lost 4 bases. Germline lookup yields CDR1 SGHDT and CDR2 YYEEEE. Healthy bone marrow donors made up the cohort. Study-wide results and limits: Analysis was carried out at a later point, and it linked a missense DCLRE1C variant to TCR beta V- and J-gene trimming.

To note about this clone: Its target is not known.

PCR amplification relied on 60 Vbeta primers (plus 13 Jbeta primers). The data were produced by immunoSEQ multiplex PCR, yet TCRdb's version contains in-frame clones alone and is incomplete. There are about 190,000 clones in the sample; 70% to 90% occur only once, and about 2.4% lies in the top ten. The genes are TRBV5-6 and TRBJ2-5, with TRBD1 identical over 10 bases. Sequenced material: PBMCs. The receptor's source is a male donor in good health and CMV-seronegative. The CDR3 nucleotides are TGTGCCAGCAGCCTCATCTGGGACAGGGGTGGGGTAGAGACCCAGTACTTC. Its protein product is CASSLIWDRGGVETQYF. Full variable domain (remainder filled in from reference TRBV5-6 and TRBJ2-5): DAGVTQSPTHLIKTRGQQVTLRCSPKSGHDTVSWYQQALGQGPQFIFQYYEEEERQRGNFPDRFSGHQFPNYSSELNVNALLLGDSALYLCASSLIWDRGGVETQYFGPGTRLLVL.